Each of the 3 T cell receptor beta chains below was sequenced from the same sample in a study of T cell repertoires in cytomegalovirus infection. Their recognized antigens are unknown. TCRdb re-called the reads through MiXCR, storing one row per CDR3 protein. The sample includes about 700,000 distinct CDR3 sequences, roughly 30% of them seen just once. Here the sequenced sample was cultured PBMCs, taken from culture after CMV antigen stimulation. The receptors derive from a human donor in good health (CMV status not recorded). Some clones in this sample may be carry-over from other donors' samples.

This clonotype was seen ten or more times. The rearrangement links TRBV7-2 to TRBJ2-7; no clear D. Germline assignment: CDR1 SGHTA and CDR2 FQGNSA. The CDR3 totals 15 residues. The germline V and J ends were trimmed by 0 bases and 2 bases, with 11 bases remaining between them. In DNA, the CDR3 is TGTGCCAGCAGCTTAGCTTCAGGTTTCCCCTACGAGCAGTACTTC. It codes for CASSLASGFPYEQYF.

The gene calls are TRBV23-1 and TRBJ2-7; 8 bases are a match to TRBD2. TRBV23-1 carries the ORF label, with uncertain function. This CDR3 contains 15 residues. With V trimmed by 3 bases and J by 2 bases, 6 bases remained unmatched. DNA of the CDR3: TGCGCCAGCAGTCACCCGGGAGGGGTAACCTACGAGCAGTACTTC. Residues: CASSHPGGVTYEQYF.

Comment on this clonotype: A much larger clone lies a single base off, so this may be a read error. The rearrangement uses TRBV7-2 and TRBJ2-1; possibly TRBD1 or TRBD2 for D (5 bases each). Germline values: CDR1 SGHTA, CDR2 FQGNSA. This CDR3 is 13 amino acids long. Trimming pared 8 bases from V and 4 bases from J, leaving 12 bases between. Written as DNA, the CDR3 is TGTGCCAGCGGCTCCGAGGGGTACAATGAGCAGTTCTTC. This sequence encodes CASGSEGYNEQFF.